The clone carrying this T cell receptor beta chain was counted between two and nine times. Its antigen is not known. The sample belongs to a study of vaccination and CD4 T cells after COVID-19. Across the whole study: Convalescent donors totaled six males and four females, including two who were Hispanic. Cells were stimulated with overlapping spike peptides from SARS-CoV-2, HCoV-NL63, HCoV-OC43 and HCoV-229E. Each control was exposed to a CEFX pool, an HIV-1 Nef pool, or no peptide at all.

Indicated time point: late sampling 161 to 241 days after vaccination in a few convalescent patients. Specified treatment: roughly ten-day PBMC culture with coronavirus spike peptide pools or control peptides (ViraFEST assay). An Oncomine TCR Beta short-read assay was used to sequence the DNA from cultured CD4+ T cells. The genomic DNA was obtained from cultured CD4+ T cells by extraction with the QIAamp micro DNA kit. TCRdb analysed the PCR reads with MiXCR anew, one entry per CDR3 protein. The sample consists of around 19,000 distinct CDR3 sequences, roughly 38% of them appearing once. Germline V gene data show CDR1 as SGHTA and CDR2 as FQGNSA. V lost 1 base and J 2 bases, leaving 15 bases between the germline ends. CDR3 length: 17 residues.

This TCR came from a human donor who had recovered from COVID-19. V and J are TRBV7-2 and TRBJ2-1; possible D gene TRBD2, 5 bases. Sequencing was performed on CD4+ T cells from blood, cultured in vitro, taken about 7 months after SARS-CoV-2 vaccination. The CDR3 region is CASSLGTGARTYNEQFF. CDR3 DNA: TGTGCCAGCAGCTTAGGGACTGGAGCGAGGACCTACAATGAGCAGTTCTTC. The full variable domain, with the rest looked up from reference TRBV7-2 and TRBJ2-1, is GAGVSQSPSNKVTEKGKDVELRCDPISGHTALYWYRQSLGQGLEFLIYFQGNSAPDKSGLPSDRFSAERTGGSVSTLTIQRTQQEDSAVYLCASSLGTGARTYNEQFFGPGTRLTVL.